Given below is one T cell receptor beta chain in context. The sample originates from a study of T cell changes during pregnancy in multiple sclerosis. Assay: immunoSEQ multiplex PCR; the TCRdb copy retains only in-frame clones and omits some. The sample yields about 100,000 clones, 85% to 95% seen once. The CDR3 contains 12 residues. V was clipped by 6 bases and J by 14 bases; unmatched bases: 10. Looked up from germline, CDR1 is SGHTS and CDR2 is YDEGEE. The receptor's source is a female donor with multiple sclerosis, enrolled in a pregnancy study. V and J are TRBV5-8 and TRBJ2-3, with 9 bases identical to TRBD2. The source material was peripheral blood, sampled before pregnancy. Here the CDR3 DNA reads TGTGCCAGCATCGATAGCGGGAGTCATTGGTATTTT. Translating it yields CASIDSGSHWYF.